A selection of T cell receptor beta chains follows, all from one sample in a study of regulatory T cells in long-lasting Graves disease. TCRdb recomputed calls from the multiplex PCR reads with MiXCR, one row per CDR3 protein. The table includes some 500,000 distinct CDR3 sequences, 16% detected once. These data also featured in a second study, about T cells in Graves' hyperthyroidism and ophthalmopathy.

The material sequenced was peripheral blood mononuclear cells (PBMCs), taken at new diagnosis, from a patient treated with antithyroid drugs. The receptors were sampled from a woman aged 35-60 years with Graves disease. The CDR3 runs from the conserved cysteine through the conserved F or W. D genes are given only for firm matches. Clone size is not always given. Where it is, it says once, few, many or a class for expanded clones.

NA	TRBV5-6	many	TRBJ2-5	CASSSPGSQETQYF	TGTGCCAGCAGCTCCCCGGGGAGTCAAGAGACCCAGTACTTC
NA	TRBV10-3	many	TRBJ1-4	CAISPSTEKLFF	TGTGCCATCAGTCCCAGTACTGAAAAACTGTTTTTT
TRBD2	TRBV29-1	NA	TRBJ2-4	CSATYSGRADIQYF	TGCAGCGCAACCTATAGCGGGCGGGCGGACATTCAGTACTTC
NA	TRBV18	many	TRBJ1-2	CASSPAGAGVDGYTF	TGTGCCAGCTCACCGGCCGGGGCAGGGGTCGATGGCTACACCTTC
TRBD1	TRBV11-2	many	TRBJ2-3	CASSPYRGRVYADTQYF	TGTGCCAGCAGCCCCTACAGGGGGCGAGTGTATGCAGATACGCAGTATTTT
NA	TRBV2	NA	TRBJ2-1	CASTPGATYNEQFF	TGTGCCAGCACTCCGGGGGCCACCTACAATGAGCAGTTCTTC
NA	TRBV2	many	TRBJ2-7	CASSEKGYEQYF	TGTGCCAGCAGTGAAAAGGGCTACGAGCAGTACTTC
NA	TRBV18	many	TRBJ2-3	CASEGGTNTDTQYF	TGTGCCAGCGAAGGGGGGACAAACACAGATACGCAGTATTTT
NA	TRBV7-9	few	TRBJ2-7	CASSRREEQYF	TGTGCCAGCAGCCGCCGGGAGGAGCAGTACTTC
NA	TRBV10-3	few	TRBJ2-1	CAISELDATDNEQFF	TGTGCCATCAGTGAGTTAGACGCTACTGACAATGAGCAGTTCTTC
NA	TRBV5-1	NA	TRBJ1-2	CASSLSPNYGYTF	TGCGCCAGCAGCTTGTCGCCGAACTATGGCTACACCTTC
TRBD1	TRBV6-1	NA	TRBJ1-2	CASSEEQGGGYTF	TGTGCCAGCAGTGAAGAACAGGGGGGAGGCTACACCTTC
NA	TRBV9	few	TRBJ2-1	CASSATGYYEQFF	TGTGCCAGCAGCGCAACAGGTTACTACGAGCAGTTCTTC
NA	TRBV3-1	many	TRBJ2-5	CASSQEGSETQYF	TGTGCCAGCAGCCAAGAAGGGTCGGAGACCCAGTACTTC
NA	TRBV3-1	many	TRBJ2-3	CASQLGFTDTQYF	TGTGCCAGCCAACTGGGGTTCACAGATACGCAGTATTTT
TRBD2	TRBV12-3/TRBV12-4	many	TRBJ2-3	CASRRLSGGRTDTQYF	TGTGCCAGCAGGAGGTTAAGCGGGGGGCGCACAGATACGCAGTATTTT
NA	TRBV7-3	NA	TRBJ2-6	CASSSISGANVLTF	TGTGCCAGCAGTTCCATCTCTGGGGCCAACGTCCTGACTTTC
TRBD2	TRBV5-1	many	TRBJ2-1	CASSLLGGGRDEQFF	TGCGCCAGCAGCTTGCTTGGGGGGGGACGTGATGAGCAGTTCTTC
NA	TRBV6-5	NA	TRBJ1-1	CASSYSSGAEAFF	TGTGCCAGCAGTTACTCGAGCGGGGCTGAAGCTTTCTTT
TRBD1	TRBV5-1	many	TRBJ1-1	CASSYRDSGDTEAFF	TGCGCCAGCAGCTATCGGGACAGCGGGGACACTGAAGCTTTCTTT